This T cell receptor beta chain was sequenced in a study of Graves' ophthalmopathy and Graves' hyperthyroidism. Overall study: Upon initial diagnosis and before any treatment, peripheral blood was collected.

The authors amplified TCR beta CDR3 regions from RNA transcripts. HTBI primers primed a first-round RT-PCR, and a second-round multiplex PCR followed. Each CDR3 protein is one row after TCRdb ran MiXCR on the multiplex PCR reads. The sample includes over 450,000 distinct CDR3 sequences, 13% to 15% of them seen just once. This clonotype was found many times. As yet, its antigen is unknown. Study results and limitations: Detected in blood as well were most expanded thyroid clonotypes with frequency above 0.001. Built on 13 signatures, a model told ophthalmopathy apart from stable hyperthyroidism with about 85% sensitivity and over 80% specificity.

Sample: blood. The origin of this receptor is a woman aged 30 to 39 with Graves' ophthalmopathy.

The DNA for the CDR3 is TGTGCCAGCAGTGCTACGGAAAATTCACCCCTCCACTTT. Protein product: CASSATENSPLHF. This chain links TRBV27 with TRBJ1-6; no clear D. The CDR3 consists of 13 residues. Germline CDR1 and CDR2: MNHEY and SMNVEV (reference sequence). V shed 5 bases and J shed 7 bases, with 9 bases lying between them.